The clone carrying this T cell receptor (beta chain) was counted ten times or more. Its antigen is not identified. This sample was taken from a study of T cells after yellow fever vaccination. In germline, CDR1 is DFQATT, CDR2 SNEGSKA (reference sequence). V was trimmed by 2 bases and J by 6 bases, leaving 14 bases between them. This CDR3 is built from 13 residues. Universal primer sites and UMIs were introduced during 5'RACE template-switching synthesis of TCR cDNA. Via MiXCR, TCRdb re-called the 5' RACE reads, giving one row per CDR3 protein. The table lists approximately 140,000 distinct CDR3 sequences, less than 9.5% of them singletons. Study-wide results and limits: FACS-sorted repertoires might harbor abundant contaminating clonotypes from the bulk population. Just a small share of clonotypes turned up in the CD4 compartment as well as the CD8 compartment.

The sequencing used CD4+ T cells sorted from PBMCs, collected 5 days after the yellow fever booster vaccination. This chain links TRBV20-1 with TRBJ2-7, with D possibly matching TRBD1 (5 bases). This clonotype originated in a man younger than 45 who received the YFV17D yellow fever vaccine. In nucleotides, the CDR3 is TGCAGTGCTAGATCCCGCTCAGGGTTCGAGCAGTACTTC. Its translation is CSARSRSGFEQYF.